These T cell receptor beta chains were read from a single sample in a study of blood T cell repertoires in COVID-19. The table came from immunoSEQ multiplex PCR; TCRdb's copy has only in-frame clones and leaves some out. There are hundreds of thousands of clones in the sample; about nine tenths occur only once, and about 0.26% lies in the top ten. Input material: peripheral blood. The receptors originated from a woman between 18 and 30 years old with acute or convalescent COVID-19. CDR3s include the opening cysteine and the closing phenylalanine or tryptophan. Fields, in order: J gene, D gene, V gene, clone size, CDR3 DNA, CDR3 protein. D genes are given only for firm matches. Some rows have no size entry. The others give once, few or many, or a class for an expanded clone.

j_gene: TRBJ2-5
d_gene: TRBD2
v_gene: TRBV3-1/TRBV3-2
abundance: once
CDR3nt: TGTGCCACCACCACGGAGCGGGGGATCCAAGAGACCCAGTACTTC
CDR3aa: CATTTERGIQETQYF

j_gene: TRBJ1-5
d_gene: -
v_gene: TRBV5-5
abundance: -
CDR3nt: TGTGCCAGCAGCCCCGGGACAACAAGCAATCAGCCCCAGCATTTT
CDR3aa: CASSPGTTSNQPQHF

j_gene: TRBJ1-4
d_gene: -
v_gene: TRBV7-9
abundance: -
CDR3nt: TGTGCCAGCAGCTTCGACCTACAGGGAGTTAATGAAAAACTGTTTTTT
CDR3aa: CASSFDLQGVNEKLFF

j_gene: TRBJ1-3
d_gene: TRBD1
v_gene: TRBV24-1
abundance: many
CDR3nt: TGTGCCACCAGTGAGCGACAGGGGAGCACCATATATTTT
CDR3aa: CATSERQGSTIYF

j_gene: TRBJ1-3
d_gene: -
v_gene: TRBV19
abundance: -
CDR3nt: TGTGCCAGTAGTATGGGCCGCTCTGGAAACACCATATATTTT
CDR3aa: CASSMGRSGNTIYF

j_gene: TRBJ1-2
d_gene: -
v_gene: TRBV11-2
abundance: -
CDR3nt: TGTGCCAGCAGCCTGTCCCCGGGGGGTGGCTACACCTTC
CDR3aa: CASSLSPGGGYTF

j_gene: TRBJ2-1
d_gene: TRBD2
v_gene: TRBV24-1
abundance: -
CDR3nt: TGTGCCACCAGTGATGCTCTAGCGGGGTCCTACAATGAGCAGTTCTTC
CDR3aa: CATSDALAGSYNEQFF

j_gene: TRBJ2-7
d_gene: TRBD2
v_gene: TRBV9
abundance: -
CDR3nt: TGTGCCAGCAGCGCCTTAGCGGGGGCTACCTACGAGCAGTACTTC
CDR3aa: CASSALAGATYEQYF

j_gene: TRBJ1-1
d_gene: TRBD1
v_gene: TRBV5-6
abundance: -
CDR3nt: TGTGCCAGCAAACGACAGGGGGTAATTTTCTTCTTT
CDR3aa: CASKRQGVIFFF

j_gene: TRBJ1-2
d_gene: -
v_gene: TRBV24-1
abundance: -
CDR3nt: TGTGCCACCCGGGGACAATCTGGCGGCTACACCTTC
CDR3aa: CATRGQSGGYTF

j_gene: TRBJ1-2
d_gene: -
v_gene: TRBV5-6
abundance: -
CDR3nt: TGTGCCAGCAGCTTGGAAGGGGCTCCGTGGTATGGCTACACCTTC
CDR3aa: CASSLEGAPWYGYTF

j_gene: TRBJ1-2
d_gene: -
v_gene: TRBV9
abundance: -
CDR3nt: TGTGCCAGCAGCCGGAGGACAGCTAACTATGGCTACACCTTC
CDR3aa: CASSRRTANYGYTF

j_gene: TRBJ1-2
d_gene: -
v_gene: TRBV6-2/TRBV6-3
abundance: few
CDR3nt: TGTGCCAGCAGTCAGCAGGGGTTCGGCTACACCTTC
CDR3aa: CASSQQGFGYTF

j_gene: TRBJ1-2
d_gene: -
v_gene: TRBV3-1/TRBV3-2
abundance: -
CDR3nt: TGTGCCAGCAGCCAAGATTCGAGTCCATTTTACACCTTC
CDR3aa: CASSQDSSPFYTF